A selection of T cell receptor beta chains follows, all from one sample in a study of T cells in Graves' hyperthyroidism and ophthalmopathy. TCRdb reanalysed the multiplex PCR reads using MiXCR and keeps one entry per CDR3 protein. Here the sample spans around 440,000 distinct CDR3 sequences, approximately 15% being singletons. The source material was blood. The receptors shown here come from a woman aged 18-35 years with Graves' hyperthyroidism. CDR3s include the opening cysteine and the closing phenylalanine or tryptophan. The order of the fields is V gene, clone size, J gene, D gene, CDR3 DNA, CDR3 protein. The D gene is left open where the match is weak. A row's size may be missing; if present it is once, few, many or a size class.

V gene: TRBV7-3; clone size: many; J gene: TRBJ2-7; D gene: TRBD1; CDR3 DNA: TGTGCCAGCAGCCAGGGGGACGGAAGCTCCTACGAGCAGTACTTC; CDR3 protein: CASSQGDGSSYEQYF
V gene: TRBV5-1; clone size: .; J gene: TRBJ2-3; D gene: .; CDR3 DNA: TGCGCCAGCAGCTTGGTTGGGGACGATCCAGATACGCAGTATTTT; CDR3 protein: CASSLVGDDPDTQYF
V gene: TRBV12-3/TRBV12-4; clone size: many; J gene: TRBJ1-5; D gene: TRBD1; CDR3 DNA: TGTGCCAGCAGCTGGGGACAGGGGAGCAATCAGCCCCAGCATTTT; CDR3 protein: CASSWGQGSNQPQHF
V gene: TRBV12-3/TRBV12-4; clone size: many; J gene: TRBJ1-2; D gene: .; CDR3 DNA: TGTGCCAGCAGTAAGGCAGGCGCTGGCTACACCTTC; CDR3 protein: CASSKAGAGYTF
V gene: TRBV29-1; clone size: few; J gene: TRBJ2-3; D gene: TRBD1; CDR3 DNA: TGCAGCGTTGGGGGCGGACAGGTTCTGGATACGCAGTATTTT; CDR3 protein: CSVGGGQVLDTQYF
V gene: TRBV30; clone size: .; J gene: TRBJ2-7; D gene: TRBD1; CDR3 DNA: TGTGCCACCGGACAGGCTGCACCGGGCGAGCAGTACTTC; CDR3 protein: CATGQAAPGEQYF
V gene: TRBV12-3/TRBV12-4; clone size: many; J gene: TRBJ2-2; D gene: .; CDR3 DNA: TGTGCCAGCAGTTTAGGGGTCCTGAACACCGGGGAGCTGTTTTTT; CDR3 protein: CASSLGVLNTGELFF
V gene: TRBV7-3; clone size: many; J gene: TRBJ2-1; D gene: TRBD2; CDR3 DNA: TGTGCCAGCAGCTTAGGGACTAGCGGGAGTGATGAGCAGTTCTTC; CDR3 protein: CASSLGTSGSDEQFF
V gene: TRBV3-1; clone size: many; J gene: TRBJ1-2; D gene: .; CDR3 DNA: TGTGCCAGCAGCCACGGAACCGGACAGTTCCCCCAGGGCTACACCTTC; CDR3 protein: CASSHGTGQFPQGYTF
V gene: TRBV11-3; clone size: many; J gene: TRBJ2-2; D gene: .; CDR3 DNA: TGTGCCAGCAGCCCAGGCGGGGTTACCGGGGAGCTGTTTTTT; CDR3 protein: CASSPGGVTGELFF
V gene: TRBV13; clone size: .; J gene: TRBJ2-5; D gene: .; CDR3 DNA: TGTGCCAGCAGCCCTAAGTTGAGGTTGGAGACCCAGTACTTC; CDR3 protein: CASSPKLRLETQYF
V gene: TRBV6-1; clone size: many; J gene: TRBJ2-3; D gene: TRBD2; CDR3 DNA: TGTGCCAGCAGTGAATATGGGACTAGCGGTTGGGATACGCAGTATTTT; CDR3 protein: CASSEYGTSGWDTQYF
V gene: TRBV4-1; clone size: many; J gene: TRBJ2-7; D gene: .; CDR3 DNA: TGCGCCAGCAGCCCGAAACTAGCTAGCTCCTACGAGCAGTACTTC; CDR3 protein: CASSPKLASSYEQYF
V gene: TRBV24-1; clone size: .; J gene: TRBJ2-7; D gene: .; CDR3 DNA: TGTGCCACCAGTGATGTCGGGGCCAGGGCCTACGAGCAGTACTTC; CDR3 protein: CATSDVGARAYEQYF
V gene: TRBV20-1; clone size: many; J gene: TRBJ1-5; D gene: TRBD1; CDR3 DNA: TGCAGTGCCACGAATCAGGGGGGACCGAGCAATCAGCCCCAGCATTTT; CDR3 protein: CSATNQGGPSNQPQHF
V gene: TRBV29-1; clone size: many; J gene: TRBJ2-7; D gene: .; CDR3 DNA: TGCAGCGTTGAAGATCCCGACAGAATAACCCGCGAGCAGTACTTC; CDR3 protein: CSVEDPDRITREQYF
V gene: TRBV9; clone size: .; J gene: TRBJ2-2; D gene: .; CDR3 DNA: TGTGCCAGCAGCCAACCCTGGGTCAGGAACACCGGGGAGCTGTTTTTT; CDR3 protein: CASSQPWVRNTGELFF
V gene: TRBV3-1; clone size: many; J gene: TRBJ2-7; D gene: TRBD2; CDR3 DNA: TGTGCCAGCAGCCAGGGACTACACTACGAGCAGTACTTC; CDR3 protein: CASSQGLHYEQYF
V gene: TRBV5-1; clone size: few; J gene: TRBJ2-3; D gene: .; CDR3 DNA: TGCGCCAGCAGCTTGGCCTTACTAGCCGGCACAGATACGCAGTATTTT; CDR3 protein: CASSLALLAGTDTQYF
V gene: TRBV10-3; clone size: many; J gene: TRBJ1-3; D gene: .; CDR3 DNA: TGTGCCATCACAGGGGCAGGGGACACCTCTGGAAACACCATATATTTT; CDR3 protein: CAITGAGDTSGNTIYF
V gene: TRBV7-3; clone size: .; J gene: TRBJ2-7; D gene: .; CDR3 DNA: TGTGCCAGCAGCTTAAGTGGGCAGGGGCCCTACGAGCAGTACTTC; CDR3 protein: CASSLSGQGPYEQYF
V gene: TRBV28; clone size: many; J gene: TRBJ1-2; D gene: .; CDR3 DNA: TGTGCCAGCGTTTCCGAGAGTGGCTACACCTTC; CDR3 protein: CASVSESGYTF
V gene: TRBV7-3; clone size: many; J gene: TRBJ2-7; D gene: TRBD2; CDR3 DNA: TGTGCCAGCAGCTCGACCGGGACTAGTCACGAGCAGTACTTC; CDR3 protein: CASSSTGTSHEQYF
V gene: TRBV4-2; clone size: many; J gene: TRBJ2-3; D gene: .; CDR3 DNA: TGTGCCAGCAGCCAAGCAAGGCGGGATCGCACAGATACGCAGTATTTT; CDR3 protein: CASSQARRDRTDTQYF
V gene: TRBV2; clone size: many; J gene: TRBJ2-2; D gene: .; CDR3 DNA: TGTGCCAGCGTCCGGGCTAGTCGTTCGGAGCTGTTTTTT; CDR3 protein: CASVRASRSELFF
V gene: TRBV7-6; clone size: many; J gene: TRBJ2-1; D gene: TRBD2; CDR3 DNA: TGTGCCAGCAGCCCTTCCCCAGCGGGAGGGGACAATGAGCAGTTCTTC; CDR3 protein: CASSPSPAGGDNEQFF
V gene: TRBV7-9; clone size: few; J gene: TRBJ2-5; D gene: .; CDR3 DNA: TGTGCCAGCAGCTTAGCCCGTGACCAAGAGACCCAGTACTTC; CDR3 protein: CASSLARDQETQYF
V gene: TRBV19; clone size: .; J gene: TRBJ1-5; D gene: .; CDR3 DNA: TGTGCCAGTAGTGTAACCGGGGGGGAAGGTCAGCCCCAGCATTTT; CDR3 protein: CASSVTGGEGQPQHF
V gene: TRBV11-2; clone size: many; J gene: TRBJ2-1; D gene: .; CDR3 DNA: TGTGCCAGCAGCGAGACAGTGTTCTACAATGAGCAGTTCTTC; CDR3 protein: CASSETVFYNEQFF
V gene: TRBV11-2; clone size: .; J gene: TRBJ1-2; D gene: .; CDR3 DNA: TGTGCCAGCAGAGAGTCGGGGAGACATGGCTACACCTTC; CDR3 protein: CASRESGRHGYTF
V gene: TRBV2; clone size: .; J gene: TRBJ1-5; D gene: TRBD1; CDR3 DNA: TGTGCCACCAGGACAGGGAGCAATCAGCCCCAGCATTTT; CDR3 protein: CATRTGSNQPQHF
V gene: TRBV24-1; clone size: few; J gene: TRBJ2-5; D gene: TRBD1; CDR3 DNA: TGTGCCACCAGTGACGTTGGGACAGGGAAAGAGACCCAGTACTTC; CDR3 protein: CATSDVGTGKETQYF
V gene: TRBV20-1; clone size: many; J gene: TRBJ2-7; D gene: TRBD2; CDR3 DNA: TGCAGTGCTAGAACTACTAGCGGGGGAAAATACGAGCAGTACTTC; CDR3 protein: CSARTTSGGKYEQYF
V gene: TRBV6-1; clone size: few; J gene: TRBJ2-3; D gene: TRBD2; CDR3 DNA: TGTGCCAGCAGCCTCACCCGCGGACTAGCGGGCACAGATACGCAGTATTTT; CDR3 protein: CASSLTRGLAGTDTQYF
V gene: TRBV3-1; clone size: many; J gene: TRBJ2-7; D gene: TRBD2; CDR3 DNA: TGTGCCAGCAGCCAACCGGGGACTACCAATGTCTACGAGCAGTACTTC; CDR3 protein: CASSQPGTTNVYEQYF
V gene: TRBV3-1; clone size: many; J gene: TRBJ2-1; D gene: TRBD2; CDR3 DNA: TGTGCCAGCAGCCAAGAGCCTCTAGCGGGAGTGTTCCAGTTCTTC; CDR3 protein: CASSQEPLAGVFQFF
V gene: TRBV12-3/TRBV12-4; clone size: many; J gene: TRBJ1-1; D gene: .; CDR3 DNA: TGTGCCAGCAGTCTCGAGAACACTGAAGCTTTCTTT; CDR3 protein: CASSLENTEAFF
V gene: TRBV6-1; clone size: .; J gene: TRBJ2-1; D gene: .; CDR3 DNA: TGTGCCAGCAAGGGAGATCGGGACCTGTACGAGCAGTTCTTC; CDR3 protein: CASKGDRDLYEQFF
V gene: TRBV4-1; clone size: few; J gene: TRBJ1-1; D gene: .; CDR3 DNA: TGCGCCAGCAGCATAGCAACTGAAGCTTTCTTT; CDR3 protein: CASSIATEAFF
V gene: TRBV9; clone size: .; J gene: TRBJ2-2; D gene: .; CDR3 DNA: TGTGCCAGCAGCGCCACAGGGATTAACACCGGGGAGCTGTTTTTT; CDR3 protein: CASSATGINTGELFF
V gene: TRBV9; clone size: .; J gene: TRBJ1-1; D gene: .; CDR3 DNA: TGTGCCAGCAGCGTAGCTCAGGACACTGAAGCTTTCTTT; CDR3 protein: CASSVAQDTEAFF
V gene: TRBV7-3; clone size: many; J gene: TRBJ1-2; D gene: .; CDR3 DNA: TGTGCCAGCAGGACAATTTATGGCTACACCTTC; CDR3 protein: CASRTIYGYTF
V gene: TRBV2; clone size: many; J gene: TRBJ2-7; D gene: TRBD2; CDR3 DNA: TGTGCCAGCAGTACCTCGGCGGGGGGGCCTTACGAGCAGTACTTC; CDR3 protein: CASSTSAGGPYEQYF
V gene: TRBV15; clone size: few; J gene: TRBJ1-1; D gene: .; CDR3 DNA: TGTGCCACCAGCAGAGATCAAGCCTCTGAAGCTTTCTTT; CDR3 protein: CATSRDQASEAFF
V gene: TRBV7-9; clone size: .; J gene: TRBJ2-7; D gene: .; CDR3 DNA: TGTGCCAGCAGCCTGCGACTAGATTCCTACGAGCAGTACTTC; CDR3 protein: CASSLRLDSYEQYF
V gene: TRBV20-1; clone size: .; J gene: TRBJ1-5; D gene: .; CDR3 DNA: TGCAGTGCTAGACGCTGGGGGGAAAGCAATCAGCCCCAGCATTTT; CDR3 protein: CSARRWGESNQPQHF
V gene: TRBV2; clone size: many; J gene: TRBJ2-7; D gene: TRBD2; CDR3 DNA: TGTGCCAGCTCCGGGACTAGCGGGAGGTACGAGCAGTACTTC; CDR3 protein: CASSGTSGRYEQYF
V gene: TRBV3-1; clone size: many; J gene: TRBJ1-4; D gene: .; CDR3 DNA: TGTGCCAGCAGTCTAACGGGGGGTGAAAAACTGTTTTTT; CDR3 protein: CASSLTGGEKLFF
V gene: TRBV12-3/TRBV12-4; clone size: .; J gene: TRBJ2-3; D gene: TRBD1; CDR3 DNA: TGTGCCAGCAGTCGCGGGACAGGGGGCGCAGATACGCAGTATTTT; CDR3 protein: CASSRGTGGADTQYF
V gene: TRBV27; clone size: many; J gene: TRBJ1-2; D gene: .; CDR3 DNA: TGTGCCAGCAGTGAACAGGGCGGCAGATATGGCTACACCTTC; CDR3 protein: CASSEQGGRYGYTF
V gene: TRBV4-1; clone size: .; J gene: TRBJ1-5; D gene: .; CDR3 DNA: TGCGCCAGCAGCCAAAAAGCCAGGTTAAATCAGCCCCAGCATTTT; CDR3 protein: CASSQKARLNQPQHF
V gene: TRBV12-3/TRBV12-4; clone size: .; J gene: TRBJ2-7; D gene: .; CDR3 DNA: TGTGCCAGCAGTATGGGACGGGGGAGGGAGCAGTACTTC; CDR3 protein: CASSMGRGREQYF